The 19 T cell receptor beta chains listed next were all sequenced from one sample in a study of T cell responses to AZD1222 COVID-19 vaccine. Some clones are missing from TCRdb's copy, which holds only in-frame ones; the method was immunoSEQ multiplex PCR. The sample holds 95,000 to 150,000 clones, over 75% seen once. The sample in question was peripheral blood, obtained on day 0 of AZD1222 vaccination. The receptors shown here come from an adult in good health.

V is TRBV9 and J is TRBJ1-2, with 11 bases lining up with TRBD1. The length of the CDR3 is 13 residues. Germline V gene data show CDR1 as SGDLS and CDR2 as YYNGEE. V lost 4 bases, J lost 7 bases, and 3 bases stayed unmatched. DNA for the CDR3: TGTGCCAGCAGCCCTGGGACAGGGGGTGGCTACACCTTC. Its translation: CASSPGTGGGYTF.

The J gene is TRBJ1-4, the V gene TRBV28; D is unclear. V shed 5 bases and J shed 5 bases, with 12 bases lying between them. The CDR3 is 14 amino acids. Germline assignment: CDR1 MDHEN and CDR2 SYDVKM. Written as DNA, the CDR3 is TGTGCCAGCAGTCCTGGCACGGGGAATGAAAAACTGTTTTTT. As protein: CASSPGTGNEKLFF.

The genes are TRBV5-4 and TRBJ2-7; either TRBD1 or TRBD2 may supply D (5 bases each). Germline lookup yields CDR1 SGHNT and CDR2 YYREEE (reference sequence). The CDR3 totals 12 residues. Deletions cut 1 base from V and 6 bases from J, with 8 bases between. The CDR3 region is CASSLRGIEQYF. The CDR3 DNA reads TGTGCCAGCAGCTTGCGGGGCATCGAGCAGTACTTC.

This clone was observed a few times. The V and J genes are TRBV5-6 and TRBJ2-7; 7 nucleotides line up with TRBD1. The V gene end was trimmed by 1 base and the J gene end by 4 bases; junction bases not matched to a gene: 8. Germline CDR1 and CDR2: SGHDT and YYEEEE. This CDR3 is built from 15 residues. This chain's CDR3 is CASSLPGQTRYEQYF. CDR3 bases: TGTGCCAGCAGCTTGCCGGGACAGACAAGGTACGAGCAGTACTTC.

V usage is TRBV2 and J usage is TRBJ2-1; D is tentatively TRBD1 or TRBD2 (5 bases each). CDR1 and CDR2 from the germline V gene are SNHLY and FYNNEI. This CDR3 has 15 amino acids. Between the trimmed V and J ends, which lost 4 bases and 1 base, there was a span of 11 bases. The CDR3 loop is CASSGTWGSYNEQFF. In DNA, the CDR3 is TGTGCCAGCAGTGGAACATGGGGGTCCTACAATGAGCAGTTCTTC.

V gene TRBV3-1 (or the pseudogene TRBV3-2) combines with J gene TRBJ2-7; D unresolved. V lost 1 base, J lost 0 bases, and 10 bases lay in between. The CDR3 sequence is 15 residues long. The V gene's germline CDR1 is LGHDT and CDR2 YNNKEL (reference sequence). DNA of the CDR3: TGTGCCAGCAGCCAAGGAGAACGGAACTCCTACGAGCAGTACTTC. Protein sequence: CASSQGERNSYEQYF.

This clone has a single count. V is TRBV28 and J is TRBJ1-2, with 7 bases lining up with TRBD1. CDR1 and CDR2 from the germline V gene are MDHEN and SYDVKM. J lost 8 bases, V lost 7 bases, and 7 bases had no gene match. The CDR3 spans 12 residues. CDR3 sequence: CASTQGGRGYTF. DNA of the CDR3: TGTGCCAGCACCCAGGGGGGACGGGGCTACACCTTC.

This rearrangement joins TRBV5-4 to TRBJ2-7; 11 bases line up with TRBD1. Unmatched junction bases numbered 7, after V lost 4 bases and J lost 4 bases. The V gene's germline CDR1 is SGHNT and CDR2 YYREEE (reference sequence). The CDR3 runs to 15 residues. This CDR3 reads CASSPTGTGGYEQYF. The CDR3 bases are TGTGCCAGCAGCCCTACCGGGACAGGGGGTTACGAGCAGTACTTC. Complete variable domain (other parts from reference TRBV5-4 and TRBJ2-7): ETGVTQSPTHLIKTRGQQVTLRCSSQSGHNTVSWYQQALGQGPQFIFQYYREEENGRGNFPPRFSGLQFPNYSSELNVNALELDDSALYLCASSPTGTGGYEQYFGPGTRLTVT.

This clone has a single count. The rearrangement uses TRBV19 and TRBJ2-5; 11 positions match TRBD1. The trim removed 4 bases at V and 5 bases at J, leaving 3 bases unmatched. Germline CDR1 reads LNHDA; CDR2 reads SQIVND (reference sequence). The CDR3 totals 14 residues. DNA of the CDR3: TGTGCCAGTAGTACCGGGGACAGGGGGGAGACCCAGTACTTC. Its protein is CASSTGDRGETQYF.

The J gene is TRBJ2-7, the V gene TRBV28, with D unresolved. V was shortened by 3 bases and J by 3 bases, with 9 bases between the two germline ends. This CDR3 region has 13 residues. Germline CDR1 reads MDHEN; CDR2 reads SYDVKM. The CDR3 region is CASSFSDDYEQYF. CDR3 coding DNA: TGTGCCAGCAGTTTTTCGGATGACTACGAGCAGTACTTC.

In DNA, the CDR3 is TGTGCCAGCAGCGCGAGCGGGAGCTCCTACAATGAGCAGTTCTTC. Translation: CASSASGSSYNEQFF. The rearrangement joins TRBV9 to TRBJ2-1; 8 nucleotides line up with TRBD2. The V segment lost 3 bases and the J segment 0 bases; nucleotides outside the gene matches: 2. The V gene's germline CDR1 is SGDLS and CDR2 YYNGEE. The CDR3 runs 15 residues.

This chain connects TRBV13 to TRBJ2-2; 10 bases map to TRBD1. CDR1 and CDR2 from the germline V gene are PRHDT and FYEKMQ (reference sequence). This CDR3 has 17 amino acids. Trimming took 5 bases from V and 5 from J; bases not matched to a gene: 11. The CDR3 coding sequence is TGTGCCAGCAGCCTGGGGGCCGGACAGGGGGAAACCGGGGAGCTGTTTTTT. Its protein product is CASSLGAGQGETGELFF.

The V call is TRBV28, the J call TRBJ2-1; 9 bases align to TRBD2. Germline CDR1 is MDHEN and CDR2 is SYDVKM. The CDR3 sequence is 16 residues long. The ends lost 4 bases at V and 4 bases at J; junction bases unmatched: 8. CDR3 residues: CASSSPLAGYYNEQFF. The DNA for the CDR3 is TGTGCCAGCAGTTCTCCTCTAGCGGGATATTACAATGAGCAGTTCTTC.

This clone was seen a few times. The chain employs TRBV2 and TRBJ2-5, with 8 bases lining up with TRBD2. Germline trimming cut 6 bases from V and 5 bases from J; bases unmatched to any gene: 11. The CDR3 spans 15 residues. Germline CDR1 SNHLY, CDR2 FYNNEI. The CDR3 loop is CASSSREGSSETQYF. The CDR3 DNA reads as TGTGCCAGCAGCTCCCGGGAGGGGTCCTCCGAGACCCAGTACTTC.

J is TRBJ1-5 and V is TRBV27, with D possibly TRBD1 on 5 matching bases. In germline, CDR1 is MNHEY, CDR2 SMNVEV (reference sequence). The CDR3 is 14 amino acids. V lost 6 bases and J lost 4, with 13 bases in between. The CDR3 bases are TGTGCCAGCAGATTCCAAGGGGCTAATCAGCCCCAGCATTTT. Encoded protein: CASRFQGANQPQHF.

In its sample, this clone was seen once. The rearrangement joins TRBV7-2 to TRBJ2-1; D gene unclear. The V end lost 6 bases, the J end lost 9 bases, and 9 bases lay between the germline ends. CDR3 length equals 11 residues. Germline V gives CDR1 SGHTA, CDR2 FQGNSA. CDR3 protein: CASSRGGEQFF. The CDR3 nucleotides read TGTGCCAGCAGTCGCGGTGGTGAGCAGTTCTTC.

The chain employs TRBV6-2 or TRBV6-3 and TRBJ2-5, with D maybe TRBD2 (6 bases). CDR3 length: 13 residues. Deletions cut 6 bases from V and 4 bases from J, with 12 bases between. In germline, CDR1 is MNHEY, CDR2 SVGEGT. The DNA for the CDR3 is TGTGCCAGCAGCCCGTCCGGGGGAGAGACCCAGTACTTC. Its translation is CASSPSGGETQYF.

This clone was counted a few times. The gene calls are TRBV5-1 and TRBJ1-4; possible D gene TRBD1, 6 bases. This CDR3 spans 17 amino acids. Germline V gene data show CDR1 as SGHRS and CDR2 as YFSETQ. The V end lost 7 bases, the J end lost 0 bases, and 19 bases lay between the germline ends. The CDR3 nucleotides read TGCGCCAGCTTTACGGGTGGGGGCCGCGCAACTAATGAAAAACTGTTTTTT. Residues: CASFTGGGRATNEKLFF.

This clone has just one count. The J gene is TRBJ2-7, the V gene TRBV6-6, with 9 bases identical to TRBD2. This CDR3 spans 16 amino acids. Germline loops: CDR1 MNHNY, CDR2 SVGAGI (reference sequence). J gave up 3 bases and V 0 bases, and 6 bases lay outside the gene matches. The CDR3 DNA reads as TGTGCCAGCAGTTACTCGGGCCCGCGGGAGGGCTACGAGCAGTACTTC. Amino acid sequence: CASSYSGPREGYEQYF.